Here is one T cell receptor beta chain with its context. This specimen comes from a study of cytomegalovirus exposure and HLA in healthy donors. CDR3 length: 15 residues. Germline loops: CDR1 LNHDA, CDR2 SQIVND (reference sequence). Trimming removed 3 bases from V and 4 bases from J; junction bases left unmatched: 3. Researchers ran the PCR with 60 Vbeta and 13 Jbeta primers. Data came from immunoSEQ multiplex PCR; TCRdb stores just in-frame clones and leaves some out. The sample records about 140,000 clones, about 80% being singletons. The sample taken for sequencing was PBMCs. The V call is TRBV19, the J call TRBJ2-2; TRBD1 aligns across 9 bases. The TCR originated in a man aged 35 to 55 in good health and CMV-seropositive. The CDR3 here is CASSMETGGTGELFF. CDR3 bases: TGTGCCAGTAGTATGGAGACAGGGGGCACCGGGGAGCTGTTTTTT.